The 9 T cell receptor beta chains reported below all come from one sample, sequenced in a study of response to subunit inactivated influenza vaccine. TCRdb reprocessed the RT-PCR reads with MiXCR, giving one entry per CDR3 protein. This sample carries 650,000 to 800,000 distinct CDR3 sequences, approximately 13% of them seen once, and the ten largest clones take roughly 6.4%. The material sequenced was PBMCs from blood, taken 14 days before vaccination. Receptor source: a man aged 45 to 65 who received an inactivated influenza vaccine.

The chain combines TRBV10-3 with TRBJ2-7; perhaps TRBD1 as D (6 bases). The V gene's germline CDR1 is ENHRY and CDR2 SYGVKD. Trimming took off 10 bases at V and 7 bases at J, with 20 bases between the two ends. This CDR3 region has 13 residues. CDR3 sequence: CATRNRVLDEQYF. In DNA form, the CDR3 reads TGTGCCACCCGGAACAGGGTTCTAGATGAGCAGTACTTC.

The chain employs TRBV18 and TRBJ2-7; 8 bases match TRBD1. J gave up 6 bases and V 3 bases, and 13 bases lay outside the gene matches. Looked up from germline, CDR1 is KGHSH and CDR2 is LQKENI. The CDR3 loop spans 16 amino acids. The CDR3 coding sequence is TGTGCCAGCTCACCCTATGGGACAGGTGGCTCGTCCGAGCAGTACTTC. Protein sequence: CASSPYGTGGSSEQYF.

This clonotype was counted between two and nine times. DNA of the CDR3: TGTGCCAGCAGCTTCTACAGGGGGTCAGGAAACACCATATATTTT. This codes for CASSFYRGSGNTIYF. The chain couples TRBV7-9 to TRBJ1-3, with 8 bases identical to TRBD1. CDR1 SEHNR and CDR2 FQNEAQ come from the germline V gene (reference sequence). The CDR3 has 15 residues. The V gene end was trimmed by 3 bases and the J gene end by 4 bases; junction bases not matched to a gene: 5.

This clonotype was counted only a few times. The DNA for the CDR3 is TGCGCCAGCAGCTTGAGAGGGGGAGGGCCATACGAGCAGTACTTC. This encodes CASSLRGGGPYEQYF. This chain connects TRBV5-1 to TRBJ2-7, with a tentative D call TRBD2 (7 bases). The CDR3 consists of 15 residues. Per germline, CDR1 SGHRS and CDR2 YFSETQ. The V gene lost 1 base and the J gene lost 4 bases, with 15 bases spanning the gap.

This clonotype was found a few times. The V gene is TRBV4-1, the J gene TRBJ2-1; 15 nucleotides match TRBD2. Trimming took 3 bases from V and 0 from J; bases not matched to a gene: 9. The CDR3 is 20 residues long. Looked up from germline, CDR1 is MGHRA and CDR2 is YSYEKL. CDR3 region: CASSQAGTSGGPPSYNEQFF. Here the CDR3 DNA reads TGCGCCAGCAGCCAGGCCGGGACTAGCGGGGGGCCCCCCTCCTACAATGAGCAGTTCTTC.

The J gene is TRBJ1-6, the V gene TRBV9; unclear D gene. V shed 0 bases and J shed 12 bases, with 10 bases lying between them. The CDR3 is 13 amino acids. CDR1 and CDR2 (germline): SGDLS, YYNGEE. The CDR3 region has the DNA TGTGCCAGCAGCGTAGCTCTAGGGAGACCCCTCCACTTT. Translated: CASSVALGRPLHF.

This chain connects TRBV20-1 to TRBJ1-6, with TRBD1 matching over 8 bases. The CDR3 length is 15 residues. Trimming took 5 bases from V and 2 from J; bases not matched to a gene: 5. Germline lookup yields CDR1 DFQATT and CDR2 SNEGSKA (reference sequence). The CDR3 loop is CSALRGLTYNSPLHF. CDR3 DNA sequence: TGCAGTGCTCTCAGGGGGCTCACCTATAATTCACCCCTCCACTTT.

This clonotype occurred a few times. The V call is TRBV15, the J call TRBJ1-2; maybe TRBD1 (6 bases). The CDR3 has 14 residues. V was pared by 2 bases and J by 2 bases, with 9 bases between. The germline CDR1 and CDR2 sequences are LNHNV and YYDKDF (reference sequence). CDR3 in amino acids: CATSRSRGNYGYTF. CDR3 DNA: TGTGCCACCAGCAGATCCAGGGGCAACTATGGCTACACCTTC.

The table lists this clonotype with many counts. The CDR3 DNA sequence: TGCAGTGCTAGCCCCTACAATGAGCAGTTCTTC. This sequence encodes CSASPYNEQFF. V is TRBV20-1 and J is TRBJ2-1; D unresolved. Germline lookup yields CDR1 DFQATT and CDR2 SNEGSKA (reference sequence). The ends were cut back, 3 bases at V and 2 bases at J, with 2 bases in the middle. The CDR3 is made up of 11 amino acids.